Listed below are T cell receptor beta chains from one sample, sequenced in a study of early stage breast cancer tumors. Generated by immunoSEQ multiplex PCR, the TCRdb table keeps only in-frame clones and is missing some. This table holds about 46,000 clones, about 77% found once. Material: blood. The source of these receptors is a person aged 40 to 49 with breast cancer. Each CDR3 is given with its conserved first and last residue. Fields, in order: J gene, V gene, D gene, clone size, CDR3 protein, CDR3 DNA. The D gene is left open where the match is weak. Clone sizes are given selectively: once, few, many, or a class where the clone is expanded.

>TRBJ2-5|TRBV5-8|TRBD1|few
CASSSRQGWETQYF
TGTGCCAGCAGCTCAAGACAGGGTTGGGAGACCCAGTACTTC
>TRBJ2-3|TRBV5-1|-|-
CASSLGTPSTDTQYF
TGCGCCAGCAGCTTAGGCACACCTAGCACAGATACGCAGTATTTT
>TRBJ1-2|TRBV5-5|TRBD1|-
CASTGTDYGYTF
TGTGCCAGCACCGGGACAGACTATGGCTACACCTTC
>TRBJ2-4|TRBV5-1|-|-
CASSLGAQGRNIQYF
TGCGCCAGCAGCTTGGGCGCGCAGGGGCGAAACATTCAGTACTTC
>TRBJ1-5|TRBV19|TRBD1|-
CASSQQTGNQPQHF
TGTGCCAGTAGTCAACAGACAGGGAACCAGCCCCAGCATTTT
>TRBJ2-3|TRBV5-6|-|few
CASSFQVSDTQYF
TGTGCCAGCAGCTTTCAAGTCTCAGATACGCAGTATTTT
>TRBJ2-7|TRBV7-8|-|few
CASSNSPRASYEQYF
TGTGCCAGCAGCAACTCTCCTCGGGCCTCCTACGAGCAGTACTTC
>TRBJ2-7|TRBV19|TRBD2|few
CASSTLAGGYEQYF
TGTGCCAGTAGTACGTTAGCGGGGGGCTACGAGCAGTACTTC
>TRBJ2-2|TRBV4-2|-|-
CASSHPAGELFF
TGTGCCAGCAGCCATCCCGCCGGGGAGCTGTTTTTT
>TRBJ2-1|TRBV6-4|TRBD2|few
CASSGGLAGNNEQFF
TGTGCCAGCAGTGGGGGACTAGCGGGAAACAATGAGCAGTTCTTC
>TRBJ2-7|TRBV19|TRBD2|-
CASSMNLAGGYYEQYF
TGTGCCAGTAGTATGAACTTGGCGGGAGGTTACTACGAGCAGTACTTC
>TRBJ1-6|TRBV5-6|-|once
CASSFRTVSLSRNSPLHF
TGTGCCAGCAGCTTCAGGACAGTCTCCTTATCTCGTAATTCACCCCTCCACTTT
>TRBJ2-5|TRBV30|TRBD2|few
CAWSVQSGRAWETQYF
TGTGCCTGGAGTGTACAGAGCGGGAGGGCCTGGGAGACCCAGTACTTC
>TRBJ1-1|TRBV28|-|-
CASYTLNTEAFF
TGTGCCAGTTATACCTTGAACACTGAAGCTTTCTTT
>TRBJ1-5|TRBV28|TRBD1|-
CASSALGTGNQPQHF
TGTGCCAGCAGTGCTCTGGGGACAGGGAATCAGCCCCAGCATTTT